This is a list of T cell receptor beta chains from one sample in a study of blood T cell repertoires in COVID-19. Using immunoSEQ multiplex PCR, the repertoire was profiled, and TCRdb retains in-frame clones only, with some absent. The table includes over 200,000 clones, around 84% detected once. The sequencing input was peripheral blood. The receptors derive from a woman aged 80 or over with active or convalescent COVID-19. The CDR3 runs from the conserved cysteine through the conserved F or W. D genes are given only for firm matches. The size field is filled for only some rows; it gives once, few, many or a size class.

TRBJ1-1 . TRBV2 few TGTGCCAGCAGGCAGGGTGGGAACACTGAAGCTTTCTTT CASRQGGNTEAFF
TRBJ1-3 . TRBV4-3 . TGCGCCAGCAGCCCTGTTGGCGGGACTTTCTCTGGAAACACCATATATTTT CASSPVGGTFSGNTIYF
TRBJ2-7 . TRBV15 . TGTGCCACCAGCAGAGGGGGCAGTGCCTCCTACGAGCAGTACTTC CATSRGGSASYEQYF
TRBJ1-3 . TRBV6-5 . TGTGCCAGCAGCCAAAGACAGAACTCTGGAAACACCATATATTTT CASSQRQNSGNTIYF
TRBJ1-1 . TRBV7-8 . TGTGCCAGCAGCTTAGTACGGGGGGCGAACACTGAAGCTTTCTTT CASSLVRGANTEAFF
TRBJ2-2 . TRBV7-9 . TGTGCCAGCAGCGAGGGACTCGCGAACACCGGGGAGCTGTTTTTT CASSEGLANTGELFF
TRBJ2-4 . TRBV6-2/TRBV6-3 . TGTGCCAGCAGTTACTGGCAGGGAGGACGGCAAAACATTCAGTACTTC CASSYWQGGRQNIQYF
TRBJ2-2 TRBD2 TRBV18 . TGTGCCAGCTCATCGACTAGCGGAGGCACCGGGGAGCTGTTTTTT CASSSTSGGTGELFF
TRBJ1-3 . TRBV6-5 . TGTGCCAGCACCCTACCCTACTCTGGAAACACCATATATTTT CASTLPYSGNTIYF
TRBJ2-5 . TRBV9 . TGTGCCAGCAGCGTTACAGGGACGATGCAAGAGACCCAGTACTTC CASSVTGTMQETQYF
TRBJ2-1 . TRBV27 . TGTGCCAGCAGCCTCTCGGCGGGACAGCGGGAGCAGTTCTTC CASSLSAGQREQFF
TRBJ2-1 . TRBV27 . TGTGCCAGCAGGCGGGGCTGGGAAGGGGAGCAGTTCTTC CASRRGWEGEQFF
TRBJ2-1 . TRBV18 . TGTGCCAGCTCACCGACACAAAGCTCCTACAATGAGCAGTTCTTC CASSPTQSSYNEQFF
TRBJ1-5 . TRBV10-3 . TGTGCCGTCAGCGTGGGCAATAATCAGCCCCAGCATTTT CAVSVGNNQPQHF
TRBJ1-2 TRBD1 TRBV6-2/TRBV6-3 . TGTGCCAGCAGTTACGAGGGGGCACACTATGGCTACACCTTC CASSYEGAHYGYTF
TRBJ2-5 . TRBV15 few TGTGCCACCAGCAGAGATAGAACCGGGGAGACCCAGTACTTC CATSRDRTGETQYF
TRBJ2-1 . TRBV6-5 few TGTGCCAGCAGACGGGACTCCGGCAATGAGCAGTTCTTC CASRRDSGNEQFF
TRBJ2-7 . TRBV2 . TGTGCCATTGGTGGGGTACGGGGGGCCATCTACGAGCAGTACTTC CAIGGVRGAIYEQYF
TRBJ2-1 . TRBV3-1/TRBV3-2 . TGTGCCAGCAGCCCTACGACAGTTTCATACAATGAGCAGTTCTTC CASSPTTVSYNEQFF
TRBJ2-2 . TRBV4-2 . TGTGCCAGCAGCCCCACCGCGGTCAGAAACGGGGAGCTGTTTTTT CASSPTAVRNGELFF
TRBJ2-1 TRBD2 TRBV13 . TGTGCCAGCAGCTCAAACCGACTAGCGAGTTCCTACAATGAGCAGTTCTTC CASSSNRLASSYNEQFF
TRBJ2-5 . TRBV7-2 few TGTGCCAGCAGCATTCAGGGAGGGGGGTCCCAAGAGACCCAGTACTTC CASSIQGGGSQETQYF
TRBJ2-7 TRBD1 TRBV6-2/TRBV6-3 . TGTGCCAGCAGTCCCCTCTCCGGGACAGGGGTTTCCTACGAGCAGTACTTC CASSPLSGTGVSYEQYF
TRBJ1-2 TRBD1 TRBV28 . TGTGCCAGCAGTTTGGCCGGGACAGACGGATATGGCTACACCTTC CASSLAGTDGYGYTF
TRBJ1-2 . TRBV3-1/TRBV3-2 . TGTGCCAGCAGCCAATCTGCAGGGTCCCCTTATGGCTACACCTTC CASSQSAGSPYGYTF
TRBJ1-2 . TRBV7-9 . TGTGCCAGCAGCTTAAGCCAGGGGTCTGGCTACACCTTC CASSLSQGSGYTF
TRBJ2-5 . TRBV3-1/TRBV3-2 . TGTGCCAGCAGAGGTCCGGGACAAAGATTTCAAGAGACCCAGTACTTC CASRGPGQRFQETQYF
TRBJ2-7 TRBD1 TRBV9 . TGTGCCAGCAGCGTAGCCCCGACAGGGATCTACGAGCAGTACTTC CASSVAPTGIYEQYF
TRBJ2-7 TRBD2 TRBV28 . TGTGCCTTGCTAGCGGGGGCTAGTAGCGGCGAGCAGTACTTC CALLAGASSGEQYF
TRBJ2-7 TRBD2 TRBV27 . TGTGCCAGCACACCCCAGCCGGGAGGGGGCGAGCAGTACTTC CASTPQPGGGEQYF
TRBJ2-1 . TRBV5-1 . TGCGCCAGCAGCTTGGAACAGAACTCCTACAATGAGCAGTTCTTC CASSLEQNSYNEQFF
TRBJ1-5 . TRBV7-8 . TGTGCCAGCAGCTTAGCTGGGCGGCAGGGCTATCAGCCCCAGCATTTT CASSLAGRQGYQPQHF
TRBJ1-1 . TRBV29-1 once TGCAGCGTTGAAACCCCAGGGGTTTACACTGAAGCTTTCTTT CSVETPGVYTEAFF
TRBJ2-7 TRBD2 TRBV28 few TGTGCCAGCAGTTCAGCGGGAGAATCCTACGAGCAGTACTTC CASSSAGESYEQYF
TRBJ1-5 . TRBV11-2 . TGTGCCAGCAGCCTACAGGGTAGCCAGCCCCAGCATTTT CASSLQGSQPQHF
TRBJ2-3 . TRBV6-5 . TGTGCCAGCAGTTACCGGAGGGCCGCAGATACGCAGTATTTT CASSYRRAADTQYF
TRBJ2-7 . TRBV7-9 . TGTGCCAGCAGCTTAGATACAGGGTCATCCTACGAGCAGTACTTC CASSLDTGSSYEQYF
TRBJ1-2 . TRBV2 . TGTGCCAGCAGTGTGGGAGTACACTATGGCTACACCTTC CASSVGVHYGYTF
TRBJ1-5 TRBD1 TRBV5-1 . TGCGCCAGCAGCGACGGACAGGGCTGGCAGCCCCAGCATTTT CASSDGQGWQPQHF
TRBJ2-5 TRBD1 TRBV3-1/TRBV3-2 . TGTGCCAGCAGCCAAGTCAGGGGGAAAGAGACCCAGTACTTC CASSQVRGKETQYF
TRBJ2-1 TRBD2 TRBV5-1 . TGCGCCAGCACCTCATTTGGACTAGCGGGAATCCTTAATGAGCAGTTCTTC CASTSFGLAGILNEQFF
TRBJ1-3 TRBD1 TRBV9 . TGTGCCAGCAGCATTACGGGACAGGGGTTCTCTGGAAACACCATATATTTT CASSITGQGFSGNTIYF
TRBJ1-5 TRBD1 TRBV9 . TGTGCCAGCAGCCTCAGGGGGCGCGATCAGCCCCAGCATTTT CASSLRGRDQPQHF
TRBJ2-3 . TRBV12-3/TRBV12-4 . TGTGCCAGCAGTCTCGGTGCCACAGATACGCAGTATTTT CASSLGATDTQYF
TRBJ1-5 TRBD1 TRBV30 few TGTGCCTGGAAGGACAGGGATAGCAATCAGCCCCAGCATTTT CAWKDRDSNQPQHF
TRBJ1-3 . TRBV7-2 . TGTGCCAGCAGCTCCCGACCCGCGGGTACTTGGAACACCATATATTTT CASSSRPAGTWNTIYF
TRBJ1-3 . TRBV18 few TGTGCCAGCTCACCAAAGGACAACAGAGGAAACACCATATATTTT CASSPKDNRGNTIYF
TRBJ2-5 TRBD2 TRBV2 . TGTGCCAGCAGCCGGACTAGCGGGAGTGAGACCCAGTACTTC CASSRTSGSETQYF
TRBJ1-3 TRBD1 TRBV18 . TGTGCCAGCTCGCCCGTAGGACAGGGAGCCTCTGGAAACACCATATATTTT CASSPVGQGASGNTIYF
TRBJ2-5 . TRBV6-5 . TGTGCCAGCAGCCGGGCAGGGCCGGGTTTGATCCAGTACTTC CASSRAGPGLIQYF
TRBJ2-3 . TRBV6-5 . TGTGCCAGCAGTTACACGGGGGGCGCGACGGCAGATACGCAGTATTTT CASSYTGGATADTQYF
TRBJ2-2 TRBD2 TRBV30 once TGTGCCTGGAGTGTAGCTAGCGGGAGATGGGGCGGGGAGCTGTTTTTT CAWSVASGRWGGELFF
TRBJ1-1 . TRBV24-1 . TGTGCCACCAGTGGAAAATTTCTGAGTGTTCCGGACACTGAAGCTTTCTTT CATSGKFLSVPDTEAFF
TRBJ2-5 TRBD2 TRBV15 . TGTGCCACCAGCAGAGGGCAACTCGCGGGGGGTTTATTGTACCAAGAGACCCAGTACTTC CATSRGQLAGGLLYQETQYF
TRBJ1-1 . TRBV5-1 . TGCGCCAGCAGGTACGACGGACAGCCGAACACTGAAGCTTTCTTT CASRYDGQPNTEAFF
TRBJ2-7 . TRBV18 . TGTGCCAGCTCACCAGAGGGCCCCACCTACGAGCAGTACTTC CASSPEGPTYEQYF
TRBJ2-1 . TRBV7-2 once TGTGCCAGCAGCTTAGCCTCGGGAGTGGGTTACAATGAGCAGTTCTTC CASSLASGVGYNEQFF
TRBJ2-7 TRBD1 TRBV3-1/TRBV3-2 . TGTGCCAGCAGGCAGGGGGCTACCTACGAGCAGTACTTC CASRQGATYEQYF
TRBJ2-5 . TRBV18 . TGTGCCAGCTCACCGGTCGAGAGCCAAGAGACCCAGTACTTC CASSPVESQETQYF
TRBJ1-5 . TRBV27 many TGTGCCAGCAGTTTAAGTCCGGGGGGGAGCAATCAGCCCCAGCATTTT CASSLSPGGSNQPQHF